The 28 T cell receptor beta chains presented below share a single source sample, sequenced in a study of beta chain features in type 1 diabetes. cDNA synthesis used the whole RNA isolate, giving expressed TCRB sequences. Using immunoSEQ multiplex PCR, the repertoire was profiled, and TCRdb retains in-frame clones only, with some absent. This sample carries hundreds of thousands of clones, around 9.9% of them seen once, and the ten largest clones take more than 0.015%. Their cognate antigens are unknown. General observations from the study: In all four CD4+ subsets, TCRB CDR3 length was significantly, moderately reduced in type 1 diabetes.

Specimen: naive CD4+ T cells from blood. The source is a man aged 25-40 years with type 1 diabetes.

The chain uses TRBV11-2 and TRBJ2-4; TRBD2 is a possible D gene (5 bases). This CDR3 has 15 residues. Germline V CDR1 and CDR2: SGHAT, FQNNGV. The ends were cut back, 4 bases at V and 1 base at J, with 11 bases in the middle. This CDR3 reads CASSSNRGAKNIQYF. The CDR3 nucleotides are TGTGCCAGCAGCTCAAACCGCGGGGCCAAAAACATTCAGTACTTC.

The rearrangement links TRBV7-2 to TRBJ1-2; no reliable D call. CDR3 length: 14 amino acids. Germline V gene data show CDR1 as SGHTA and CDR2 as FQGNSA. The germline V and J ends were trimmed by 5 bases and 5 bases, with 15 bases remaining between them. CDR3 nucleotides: TGTGCCAGCAGCCAGGATCCGAACGAGTATGGCTACACCTTC. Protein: CASSQDPNEYGYTF.

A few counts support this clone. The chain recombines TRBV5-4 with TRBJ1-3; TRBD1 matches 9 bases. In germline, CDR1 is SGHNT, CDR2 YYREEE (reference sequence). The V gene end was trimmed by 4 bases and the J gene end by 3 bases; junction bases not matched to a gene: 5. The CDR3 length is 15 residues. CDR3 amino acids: CASSLQGAGGNTIYF. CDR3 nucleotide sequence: TGTGCCAGCAGCCTACAGGGGGCAGGTGGAAACACCATATATTTT.

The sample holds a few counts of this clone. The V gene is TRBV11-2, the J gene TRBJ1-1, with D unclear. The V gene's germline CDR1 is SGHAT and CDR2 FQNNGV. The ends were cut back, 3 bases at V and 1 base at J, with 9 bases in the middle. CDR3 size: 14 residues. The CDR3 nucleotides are TGTGCCAGCAGCTTCGGGAGATGGAACACTGAAGCTTTCTTT. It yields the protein CASSFGRWNTEAFF.

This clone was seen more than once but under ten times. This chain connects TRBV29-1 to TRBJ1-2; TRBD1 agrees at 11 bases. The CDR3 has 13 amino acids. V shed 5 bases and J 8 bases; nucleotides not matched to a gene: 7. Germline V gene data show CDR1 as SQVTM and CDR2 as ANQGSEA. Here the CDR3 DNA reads TGCAGCGTTCCGGACAGGGGGCAGGACGGCTACACCTTC. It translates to CSVPDRGQDGYTF. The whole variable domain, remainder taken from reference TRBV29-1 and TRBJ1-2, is SAVISQKPSRDICQRGTSLTIQCQVDSQVTMMFWYRQQPGQSLTLIATANQGSEATYESGFVIDKFPISRPNLTFSTLTVSNMSPEDSSIYLCSVPDRGQDGYTFGSGTRLTVV.

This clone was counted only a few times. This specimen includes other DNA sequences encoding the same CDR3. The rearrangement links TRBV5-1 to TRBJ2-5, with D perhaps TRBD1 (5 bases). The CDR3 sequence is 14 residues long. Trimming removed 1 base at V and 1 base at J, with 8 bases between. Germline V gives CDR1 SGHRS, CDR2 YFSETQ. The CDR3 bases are TGCGCCAGCAGCTTGCAAGGGGCCCAAGAGACCCAGTACTTC. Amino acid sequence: CASSLQGAQETQYF.

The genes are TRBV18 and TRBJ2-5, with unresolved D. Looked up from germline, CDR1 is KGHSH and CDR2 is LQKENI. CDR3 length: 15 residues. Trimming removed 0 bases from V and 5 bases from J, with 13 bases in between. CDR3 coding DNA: TGTGCCAGCTCACCACCGAGTTTGGTTGCGGAGACCCAGTACTTC. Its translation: CASSPPSLVAETQYF.

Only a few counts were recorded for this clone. The CDR3 nucleotides are TGTGCCAGCAGCTCAGGGGGGCATGGCACCGGGGAGCTGTTTTTT. Its translation is CASSSGGHGTGELFF. The rearrangement joins TRBV11-3 to TRBJ2-2, with a weak D call TRBD1 (7 bases). Trimming took off 4 bases at V and 4 bases at J, with 13 bases between the two ends. Germline assignment: CDR1 SGHNT and CDR2 YENEEA. The CDR3 extends over 15 amino acids.

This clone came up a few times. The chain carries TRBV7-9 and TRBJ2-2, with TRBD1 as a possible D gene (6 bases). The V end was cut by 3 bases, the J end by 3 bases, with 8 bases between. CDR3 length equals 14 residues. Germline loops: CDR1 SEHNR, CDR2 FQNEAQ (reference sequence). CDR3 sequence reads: CASSLTGYTGELFF. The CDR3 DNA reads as TGTGCCAGCAGCTTGACAGGATACACCGGGGAGCTGTTTTTT.

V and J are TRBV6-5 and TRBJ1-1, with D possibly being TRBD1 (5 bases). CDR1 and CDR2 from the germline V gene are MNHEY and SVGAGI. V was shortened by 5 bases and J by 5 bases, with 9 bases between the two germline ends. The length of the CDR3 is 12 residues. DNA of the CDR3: TGTGCCAGCAGTCGCGGGGGAACTGAAGCTTTCTTT. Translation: CASSRGGTEAFF.

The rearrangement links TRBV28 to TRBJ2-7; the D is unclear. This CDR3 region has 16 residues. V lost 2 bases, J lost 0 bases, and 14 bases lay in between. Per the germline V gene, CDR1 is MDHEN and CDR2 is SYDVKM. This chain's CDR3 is CASSLGSQLASYEQYF. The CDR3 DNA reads TGTGCCAGCAGTTTAGGCTCCCAATTAGCCTCCTACGAGCAGTACTTC.

CDR3 in DNA: TGTGCTAGTGGTCAGGAAGCGGGGCAGCCCCAGCATTTT. Amino acids: CASGQEAGQPQHF. The gene calls are TRBV12-5 and TRBJ1-5; D is unresolved. The CDR3 has 13 residues. V was clipped by 5 bases and J by 7 bases, with 12 bases between them. CDR1 and CDR2 from the germline V gene are LGHNT and FRNRAP. Full variable domain (missing parts from reference TRBV12-5 and TRBJ1-5): DARVTQTPRHKVTEMGQEVTMRCQPILGHNTVFWYRQTMMQGLELLAYFRNRAPLDDSGMPKDRFSAEMPDATLATLKIQPSEPRDSAVYFCASGQEAGQPQHFGDGTRLSIL.

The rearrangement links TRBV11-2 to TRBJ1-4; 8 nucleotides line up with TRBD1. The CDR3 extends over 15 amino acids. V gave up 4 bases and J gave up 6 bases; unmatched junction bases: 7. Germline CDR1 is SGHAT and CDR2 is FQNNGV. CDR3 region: CASSSPGRGHEKLFF. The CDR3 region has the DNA TGTGCCAGCAGCTCCCCGGGCAGGGGGCATGAAAAACTGTTTTTT.

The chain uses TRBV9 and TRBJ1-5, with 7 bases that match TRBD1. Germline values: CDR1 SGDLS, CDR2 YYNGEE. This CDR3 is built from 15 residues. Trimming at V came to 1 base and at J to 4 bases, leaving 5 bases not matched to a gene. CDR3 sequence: CASSVTGDGNQPQHF. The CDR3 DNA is TGTGCCAGCAGCGTAACAGGGGACGGGAATCAGCCCCAGCATTTT.

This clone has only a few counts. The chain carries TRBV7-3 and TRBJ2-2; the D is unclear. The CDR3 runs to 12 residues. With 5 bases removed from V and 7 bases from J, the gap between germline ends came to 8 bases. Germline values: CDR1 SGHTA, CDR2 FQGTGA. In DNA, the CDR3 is TGTGCCAGCAGCCCTCCTAGCGGGGAGCTGTTTTTT. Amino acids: CASSPPSGELFF. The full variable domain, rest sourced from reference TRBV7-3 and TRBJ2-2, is GAGVSQTPSNKVTEKGKYVELRCDPISGHTALYWYRQSLGQGPEFLIYFQGTGAADDSGLPNDRFFAVRPEGSVSTLKIQRTERGDSAVYLCASSPPSGELFFGEGSRLTVL.

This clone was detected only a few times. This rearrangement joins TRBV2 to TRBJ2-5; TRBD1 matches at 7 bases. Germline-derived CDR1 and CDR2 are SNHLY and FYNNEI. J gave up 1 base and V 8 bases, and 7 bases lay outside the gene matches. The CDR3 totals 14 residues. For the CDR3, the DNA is TGTGCCAGCCCGAAAAGGGACAGCCAAGAGACCCAGTACTTC. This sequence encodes CASPKRDSQETQYF. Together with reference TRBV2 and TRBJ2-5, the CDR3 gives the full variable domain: EPEVTQTPSHQVTQMGQEVILRCVPISNHLYFYWYRQILGQKVEFLVSFYNNEISEKSEIFDDQFSVERPDGSNFTLKIRSTKLEDSAMYFCASPKRDSQETQYFGPGTRLLVL.

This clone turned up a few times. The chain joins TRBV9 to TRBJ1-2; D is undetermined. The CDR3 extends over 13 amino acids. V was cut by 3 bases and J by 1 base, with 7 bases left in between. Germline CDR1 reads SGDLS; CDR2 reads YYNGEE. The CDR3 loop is CASSGGVNYGYTF. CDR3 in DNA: TGTGCCAGCAGCGGTGGAGTTAACTATGGCTACACCTTC.

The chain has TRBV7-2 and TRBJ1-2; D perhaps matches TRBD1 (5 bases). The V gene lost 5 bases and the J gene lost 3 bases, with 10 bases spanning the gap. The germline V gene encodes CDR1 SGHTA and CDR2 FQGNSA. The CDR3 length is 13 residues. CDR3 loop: CASSPGQHYGYTF. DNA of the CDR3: TGTGCCAGCAGCCCCGGACAACACTATGGCTACACCTTC.

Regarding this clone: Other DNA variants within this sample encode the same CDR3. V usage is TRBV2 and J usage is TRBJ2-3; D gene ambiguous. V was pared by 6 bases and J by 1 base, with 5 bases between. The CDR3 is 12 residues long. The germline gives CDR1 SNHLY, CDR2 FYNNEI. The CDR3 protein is CASRGGTDTQYF. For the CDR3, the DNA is TGTGCCAGCAGAGGAGGCACAGATACGCAGTATTTT.

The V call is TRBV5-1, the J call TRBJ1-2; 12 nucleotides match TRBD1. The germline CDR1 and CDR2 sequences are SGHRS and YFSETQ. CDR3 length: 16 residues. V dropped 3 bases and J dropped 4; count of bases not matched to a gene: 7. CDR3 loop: CASSWGTGGLPYGYTF. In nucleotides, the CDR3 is TGCGCCAGCAGCTGGGGGACAGGGGGCCTTCCCTATGGCTACACCTTC.

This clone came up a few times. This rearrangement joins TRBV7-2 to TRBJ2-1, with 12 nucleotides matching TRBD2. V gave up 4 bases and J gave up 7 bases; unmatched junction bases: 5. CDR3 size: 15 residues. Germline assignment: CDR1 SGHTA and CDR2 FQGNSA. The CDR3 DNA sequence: TGTGCCAGCAGCTGGGGAGGACTAGCGGGGAATGAGCAGTTCTTC. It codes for CASSWGGLAGNEQFF. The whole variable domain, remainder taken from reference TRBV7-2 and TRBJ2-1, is GAGVSQSPSNKVTEKGKDVELRCDPISGHTALYWYRQSLGQGLEFLIYFQGNSAPDKSGLPSDRFSAERTGGSVSTLTIQRTQQEDSAVYLCASSWGGLAGNEQFFGPGTRLTVL.

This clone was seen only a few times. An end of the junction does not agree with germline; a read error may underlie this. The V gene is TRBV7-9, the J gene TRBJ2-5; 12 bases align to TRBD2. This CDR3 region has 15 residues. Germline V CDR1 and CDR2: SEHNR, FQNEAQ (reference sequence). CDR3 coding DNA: TGTGCCAGCAACTTACTAGCGGGGGGTCAAGAGACCCAGTACTTC. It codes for CASNLLAGGQETQYF.

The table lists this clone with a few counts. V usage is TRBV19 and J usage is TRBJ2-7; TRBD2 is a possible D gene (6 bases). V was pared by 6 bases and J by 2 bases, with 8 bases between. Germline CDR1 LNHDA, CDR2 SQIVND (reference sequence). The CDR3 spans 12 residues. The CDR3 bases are TGTGCCAGTAGGGGGACTCCCTACGAGCAGTACTTC. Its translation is CASRGTPYEQYF.

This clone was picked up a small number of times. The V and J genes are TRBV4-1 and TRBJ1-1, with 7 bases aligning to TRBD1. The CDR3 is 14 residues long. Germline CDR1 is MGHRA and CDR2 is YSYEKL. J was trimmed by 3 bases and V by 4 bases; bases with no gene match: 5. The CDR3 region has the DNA TGCGCCAGCAGCCCAGGCGACAGGGACACTGAAGCTTTCTTT. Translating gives CASSPGDRDTEAFF.

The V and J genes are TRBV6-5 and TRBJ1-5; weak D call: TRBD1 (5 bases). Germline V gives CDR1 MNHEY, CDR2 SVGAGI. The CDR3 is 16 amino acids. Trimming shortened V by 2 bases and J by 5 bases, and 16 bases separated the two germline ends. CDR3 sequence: CASSYGPGGGDQPQHF. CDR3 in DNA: TGTGCCAGCAGTTACGGACCCGGGGGTGGTGATCAGCCCCAGCATTTT.

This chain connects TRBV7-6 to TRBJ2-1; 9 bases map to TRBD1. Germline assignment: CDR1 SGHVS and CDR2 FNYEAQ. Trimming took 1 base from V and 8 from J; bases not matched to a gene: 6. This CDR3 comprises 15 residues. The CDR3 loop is CASSLVGQGGYEQFF. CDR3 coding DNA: TGTGCCAGCAGCTTAGTGGGACAGGGAGGCTATGAGCAGTTCTTC.

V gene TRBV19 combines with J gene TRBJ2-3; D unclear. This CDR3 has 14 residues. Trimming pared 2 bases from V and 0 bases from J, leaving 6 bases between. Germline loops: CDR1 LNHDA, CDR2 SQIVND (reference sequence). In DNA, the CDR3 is TGTGCCAGTAGTATATACCAGAGCACAGATACGCAGTATTTT. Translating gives CASSIYQSTDTQYF.

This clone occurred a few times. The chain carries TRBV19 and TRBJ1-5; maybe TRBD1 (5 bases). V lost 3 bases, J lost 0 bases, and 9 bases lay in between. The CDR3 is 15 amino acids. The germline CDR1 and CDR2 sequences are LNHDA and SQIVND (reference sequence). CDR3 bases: TGTGCCAGTAGTATGGGGCGGTATAGCAATCAGCCCCAGCATTTT. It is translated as CASSMGRYSNQPQHF.